The present entry profiles one T cell receptor (beta chain) with its context. Its specificity is not known. This specimen belongs to a study of radiotherapy plus CTLA-4 blockade in lung cancer. Whole-study results and caveats: Early blood T cell clone dynamics, with interferon-beta, were reported to best predict response.

The table came from immunoSEQ multiplex PCR; TCRdb's copy has only in-frame clones and leaves some out. The profile shows 55,000 to 70,000 clones, 65% to 80% of them singletons. The germline V and J ends were trimmed by 5 bases and 3 bases, with 14 bases remaining between them. Germline V lookup: CDR1 SGHTA, CDR2 FQGNSA. CDR3 length equals 15 residues. The source material was peripheral blood, sampled from a patient treated with radiotherapy plus ipilimumab. The receptor comes from a human donor with non-small cell lung cancer who had a complete response to radiotherapy plus ipilimumab. This chain connects TRBV7-2 to TRBJ1-5; tentative D call: TRBD1 (6 bases). Written as DNA, the CDR3 is TGTGCCAGCAGCCTTGCGGGGGGCCACAATCAGCCCCAGCATTTT. Translating gives CASSLAGGHNQPQHF.